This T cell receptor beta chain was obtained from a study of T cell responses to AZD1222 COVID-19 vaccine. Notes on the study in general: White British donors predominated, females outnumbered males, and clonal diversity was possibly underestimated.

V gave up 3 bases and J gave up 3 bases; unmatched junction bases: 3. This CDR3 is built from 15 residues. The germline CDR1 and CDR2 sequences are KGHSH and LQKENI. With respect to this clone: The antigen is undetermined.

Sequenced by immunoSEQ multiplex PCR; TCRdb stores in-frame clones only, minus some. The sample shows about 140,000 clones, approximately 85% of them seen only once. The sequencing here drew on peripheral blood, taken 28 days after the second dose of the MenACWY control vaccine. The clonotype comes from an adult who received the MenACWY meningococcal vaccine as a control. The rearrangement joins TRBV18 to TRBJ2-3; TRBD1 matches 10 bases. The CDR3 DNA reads TGTGCCAGCTCACCCCGGACAGGGGGAACAGATACGCAGTATTTT. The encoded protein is CASSPRTGGTDTQYF.